What follows is one TCR beta chain and its context. Its cognate antigen has yet to be identified. Base qualities were left out, and no much larger clone turns up one base away. Distinct nucleotide sequences in the sample also encode this CDR3. The sample originates from a study of T cell responses to AZD1222 COVID-19 vaccine (dated by TCRdb to the early 2020s). Turning to the overall study: AZD1222 recipients with second doses at about 4 weeks or about 12 weeks were pooled, because spike-specific TCR depth and breadth did not differ between schedules. A total of about 240 trial participants underwent TCR sequencing, of whom around 200 received two doses of AZD1222 and some 26 received two doses of the MenACWY control vaccine. Enrollment into the trials was organized by age into subgroups of 18-55, 56-69 and 70-plus years, and those subgroups contained 148, 28 and 57 TCR-sequenced participants, respectively.

The CDR3 regions of human TCRbeta chains were analyzed by immunosequencing. The authors processed their data as follows. TCRs in the repertoires were compared against a reference library of SARS-CoV-2-specific TCRs that had been generated with the MIRA antigen-specificity platform. Breadth was defined as the fraction of unique TCRs that were SARS-CoV-2-associated. Depth was defined as the fraction of total T cells that were SARS-CoV-2-associated. Each spike-specific TCR was assigned to its reactive spike region and to a CD4 or CD8 class using the MIRA data. Log10-transformed breadth and depth values were compared by one-way ANOVA with Sidak's multiple comparisons tests. Drawn from immuneACCESS, this table holds only the in-frame rearrangements with V and J called that TCRdb kept. Clones are partly lost; checked studies trace under half to an unresolved V gene and leave the rest unexplained. V, J and clone size reflect that table, while D and trimming were determined from the DNA. The sample includes 98,000 or so clones, with over 75% observed a single time. In total, the top ten clones hold approximately 19% of the sample.

What the authors observed across the whole study: The 56-69-year group was small, and its depth increase did not reach significance, likely because of low power. Conclusions about previously exposed vaccinees are limited because only five or six AZD1222 recipients were SARS-CoV-2 seropositive at baseline. The vaccine-associated CD4 TCRs covered the entire spike protein, and the dominant responses fell in regions 160-218 and 743-854. Spike-specific TCR breadth and depth rose significantly after two AZD1222 doses compared with day 0 and with MenACWY recipients. Reportedly, close to half of the unique spike-specific TCRs recognized epitopes lying outside the regions that are mutated in the B.1.351 and B.1.1.7 variants. Because no day 14 peak-response samples were available, the repertoires could be characterized only after the peak T cell response. Participants were mostly white British, with more females than males. The authors suggested clonal diversity may have been underestimated.

Inclusive of the bounding cysteine and phenylalanine, the CDR3 is 13 residues long. Only the CDR3 DNA is retained, 39 bases long and in frame from the first base. The trim is 2 bases for V and 0 bases for J, with a gap of 5 bases between the germline ends. In the germline V gene, CDR1 corresponds to MNHEY and CDR2 to SVGAGI. Interpreted using the paper, the time point label stands for: baseline before first vaccination. The vaccinee samples were drawn from two UK trials, COV001 and COV002, one of which was a single-blind randomized controlled phase 2/3 trial testing AZD1222 (ChAdOx1 nCoV-19) in healthy adults. For TCRbeta chain sequencing, PBMC samples were collected from trial participants at day 0 and at day 28 after the second dose.

The sequencing used peripheral blood, collected on day 0 of AZD1222 vaccination. The chain links TRBV6-5 with TRBJ2-7; the D gene identity is not certain. This sequence originates from an adult in good health. The CDR3 in this case is CASSYGGSYEQYF. In nucleotide form, the sequence is TGTGCCAGCAGTTACGGCGGCTCCTACGAGCAGTACTTC.